The 15 T cell receptor beta chains in this list originate from one sample, sequenced in a study of T-cell reconstitution after alpha-beta-depleted transplantation in children. Unique molecular identifiers were incorporated during preparation of the TCRbeta library. MiXCR, run by TCRdb on the PCR reads, gives a single entry per CDR3 protein. The data show over 300,000 distinct CDR3 sequences, with about a tenth seen just once and roughly 2.5% held by the top ten. Specimen: PBMCs from the stem cell graft donor, collected from the stem cell graft. Every receptor here comes from a human donor who donated a stem cell graft to a child with acute lymphoblastic leukemia.

This clonotype was recorded many times. This rearrangement joins TRBV7-9 to TRBJ1-1, with 7 bases lining up with TRBD1. This CDR3 has 14 residues. The V segment lost 1 base and the J segment 5 bases; nucleotides outside the gene matches: 4. Looked up from germline, CDR1 is SEHNR and CDR2 is FQNEAQ (reference sequence). The CDR3, as DNA: TGTGCCAGCAGCTTAGGAGGGGGCAGGACTGAAGCTTTCTTT. It is translated as CASSLGGGRTEAFF. Full variable domain (remainder filled in from reference TRBV7-9 and TRBJ1-1): DTGVSQNPRHKITKRGQNVTFRCDPISEHNRLYWYRQTLGQGPEFLTYFQNEAQLEKSRLLSDRFSAERPKGSFSTLEIQRTEQGDSAMYLCASSLGGGRTEAFFGQGTRLTVV.

V usage is TRBV18 and J usage is TRBJ2-1; TRBD2 matches at 9 bases. The CDR3 is made up of 18 amino acids. The trim removed 0 bases at V and 3 bases at J, leaving 9 bases unmatched. CDR1 KGHSH and CDR2 LQKENI come from the germline V gene. The CDR3 nucleotides read TGTGCCAGCTCACCACCGGTGGCTAGCGGGAATCGCTACAATGAGCAGTTCTTC. It translates to CASSPPVASGNRYNEQFF. The whole variable domain, filled in from reference TRBV18 and TRBJ2-1, reads NAGVMQNPRHLVRRRGQEARLRCSPMKGHSHVYWYRQLPEEGLKFMVYLQKENIIDESGMPKERFSAEFPKEGPSILRIQQVVRGDSAAYFCASSPPVASGNRYNEQFFGPGTRLTVL.

This clonotype was recorded at least ten times. V and J are TRBV4-3 and TRBJ2-7, with a weak D call TRBD1 (5 bases). This CDR3 is built from 12 residues. Germline V lookup: CDR1 LGHNA, CDR2 YSLEER. V gave up 3 bases and J gave up 5 bases, with 8 bases separating them. In DNA, the CDR3 is TGCGCCAGCAGCCAGCAGGGTGACGAGCAGTACTTC. Translated, it gives CASSQQGDEQYF.

This clonotype appeared many times. The rearrangement joins TRBV12-3 or TRBV12-4 to TRBJ2-7; possible D gene TRBD1, 5 bases. Trimming shortened V by 6 bases and J by 3 bases, and 24 bases separated the two germline ends. This CDR3 has 17 residues. The DNA for the CDR3 is TGTGCCAGCAGCCCCCAAGGCACTTTCGCAGGGTTCTACGAGCAGTACTTC. It translates to CASSPQGTFAGFYEQYF.

The chain links TRBV5-1 to TRBJ1-3; unclear D gene. V lost 1 base and J 2 bases, leaving 19 bases between the germline ends. The CDR3 has 18 residues. CDR1 is SGHRS and CDR2 is YFSETQ in the germline V gene. The DNA for the CDR3 is TGCGCCAGCAGCTTGCAGCCCTCGGGTTTCGAAGCTGGAAACACCATATATTTT. This translates into CASSLQPSGFEAGNTIYF.

In DNA form, the CDR3 reads TGTGCCACCATGACTTTTTCCTACGAGCAGTACTTC. Residues: CATMTFSYEQYF. V usage is TRBV6-5 and J usage is TRBJ2-7; D uncertain. There are 12 residues in the CDR3. Germline lookup yields CDR1 MNHEY and CDR2 SVGAGI. Deletions cut 10 bases from V and 1 base from J, with 11 bases between.

This clonotype was observed a handful of times. The rearrangement uses TRBV7-9 and TRBJ2-5, with 9 nucleotides matching TRBD2. CDR1 is SEHNR and CDR2 is FQNEAQ in the germline V gene (reference sequence). The CDR3 runs 15 residues. After removal of 5 bases from V and 3 bases from J, the junction contained 7 bases not matched to a gene. The CDR3 sequence is CASSPSWTSEETQYF. The CDR3 DNA sequence: TGTGCCAGCAGCCCTTCCTGGACTAGCGAAGAGACCCAGTACTTC.

The chain employs TRBV7-2 and TRBJ2-3; D remains ambiguous. The V end lost 5 bases, the J end lost 0 bases, and 6 bases lay between the germline ends. Looked up from germline, CDR1 is SGHTA and CDR2 is FQGNSA. This CDR3 has 13 residues. DNA of the CDR3: TGTGCCAGCAGCGGCCTTAGCACAGATACGCAGTATTTT. It is translated as CASSGLSTDTQYF.

This clonotype was picked up a small number of times. The J gene is TRBJ1-2, the V gene TRBV29-1, with 7 bases matching TRBD1. The CDR3 is made up of 15 amino acids. The junction had 7 bases not matched to a gene; V was cut back by 2 bases and J by 1 base. Germline CDR1 reads SQVTM; CDR2 reads ANQGSEA. This CDR3 is CSVEPSGQFNYGYTF. As DNA, the CDR3 is TGCAGCGTTGAACCCTCGGGACAGTTTAACTATGGCTACACCTTC. Full variable domain (rest looked up from reference TRBV29-1 and TRBJ1-2): SAVISQKPSRDICQRGTSLTIQCQVDSQVTMMFWYRQQPGQSLTLIATANQGSEATYESGFVIDKFPISRPNLTFSTLTVSNMSPEDSSIYLCSVEPSGQFNYGYTFGSGTRLTVV.

Ten or more counts support this clonotype. The chain's CDR3 is CASSQGRGNYEQYF. Here the CDR3 DNA reads TGCGCCAGCAGCCAAGGCAGGGGTAACTACGAGCAGTACTTC. The chain employs TRBV4-1 and TRBJ2-7, with a possible D match to TRBD1 (6 bases). Germline V CDR1 and CDR2: MGHRA, YSYEKL. The CDR3 loop spans 14 amino acids. The V end was cut by 1 base, the J end by 3 bases, with 10 bases between.

This clonotype has only a few counts. The J gene is TRBJ2-1, the V gene TRBV5-6, with 7 bases fitting TRBD2. In germline, CDR1 is SGHDT, CDR2 YYEEEE. Losses at the gene ends were 4 bases for V and 6 bases for J; bases not matched to a gene: 4. The CDR3 extends over 13 amino acids. CDR3 amino acids: CASSGGLGNEQFF. The CDR3 DNA reads as TGTGCCAGCAGCGGTGGACTAGGCAATGAGCAGTTCTTC.

The chain links TRBV19 to TRBJ2-3, with a weak D call TRBD2 (6 bases). V was shortened by 0 bases and J by 10 bases, with 8 bases between the two germline ends. The CDR3 totals 12 residues. Germline V lookup: CDR1 LNHDA, CDR2 SQIVND (reference sequence). The CDR3 nucleotides read TGTGCCAGTAGTATAGAGGCTAGCGCGCAGTATTTT. Its translation is CASSIEASAQYF.

The chain recombines TRBV12-3 or TRBV12-4 with TRBJ2-1; D is ambiguous. The CDR3 loop spans 13 amino acids. The ends were cut back, 1 base at V and 9 bases at J, with 10 bases in the middle. CDR3 DNA: TGTGCCAGCAGTTTAGGCGACCCCGGTGAGCAGTTCTTC. Protein product: CASSLGDPGEQFF.

The V gene is TRBV5-1, the J gene TRBJ2-1; 10 bases map to TRBD1. Germline V gene data show CDR1 as SGHRS and CDR2 as YFSETQ. Unmatched junction bases numbered 8, after V lost 4 bases and J lost 10 bases. This CDR3 region has 14 residues. CDR3 DNA: TGCGCCAGCAGCCCCGGGACAGGGGACGAAGAGCAGTTCTTC. This gives the protein CASSPGTGDEEQFF. The full variable domain, its missing parts supplied by reference TRBV5-1 and TRBJ2-1, is KAGVTQTPRYLIKTRGQQVTLSCSPISGHRSVSWYQQTPGQGLQFLFEYFSETQRNKGNFPGRFSGRQFSNSRSEMNVSTLELGDSALYLCASSPGTGDEEQFFGPGTRLTVL.

This clonotype turned up a few times. V is TRBV7-3 and J is TRBJ2-1, with 9 bases fitting TRBD2. This CDR3 has 17 residues. Germline-derived CDR1 and CDR2 are SGHTA and FQGTGA. Trimming cost V 5 bases and J 0 bases; bases outside gene matches: 8. This CDR3 reads CASSPPRGRASYNEQFF. The CDR3 DNA sequence: TGTGCCAGCAGCCCACCACGCGGGAGGGCCTCCTACAATGAGCAGTTCTTC.